Each of the 11 T cell receptor beta chains below was sequenced from the same sample in a study of PD-1 blockade in mismatch repair-deficient tumors. Method: immunoSEQ multiplex PCR; TCRdb's copy keeps in-frame clones and lacks some. The table shows 100,000 to 150,000 clones, with more than 70% occurring only once. The source was peripheral blood, collected 72 weeks after starting pembrolizumab. The origin of the receptors is an adult with mismatch repair-deficient cancer.

V and J are TRBV11-3 and TRBJ2-5, with D possibly matching TRBD2 (6 bases). The CDR3 sequence is 14 residues long. Germline assignment: CDR1 SGHNT and CDR2 YENEEA. Trimming took 5 bases from V and 3 from J, leaving 13 bases between them. CDR3 region: CASSPRRGKETQYF. The CDR3 nucleotides are TGTGCCAGCAGCCCAAGGAGGGGTAAAGAGACCCAGTACTTC.

The rearrangement uses TRBV11-2 and TRBJ1-1; the D gene is possibly TRBD1 (5 bases). V lost 3 bases, J lost 6 bases, and 11 bases lay in between. Germline V gives CDR1 SGHAT, CDR2 FQNNGV. The CDR3 is made up of 13 amino acids. In nucleotides, the CDR3 is TGTGCCAGCAGCTTTTTTGGGACCCCTGAAGCTTTCTTT. It encodes CASSFFGTPEAFF.

The CDR3 DNA sequence: TGTGCCAGCAGGGGAACGGGACAGCTCGAGCAGTACTTC. Its protein product is CASRGTGQLEQYF. The rearrangement uses TRBV27 and TRBJ2-7; TRBD1 matches at 7 bases. With 6 bases clipped from V and 6 bases from J, the junction kept 8 bases outside the gene matches. Germline V CDR1 and CDR2: MNHEY, SMNVEV (reference sequence). This CDR3 has 13 amino acids.

V and J are TRBV2 and TRBJ2-2; no definite D call. V shed 6 bases and J shed 5 bases, with 16 bases lying between them. The CDR3 spans 15 residues. Germline lookup yields CDR1 SNHLY and CDR2 FYNNEI. The chain's CDR3 is CASRTWDGSTGELFF. CDR3 bases: TGTGCCAGCAGGACCTGGGATGGCTCGACCGGGGAGCTGTTTTTT.

This clone was detected once. The gene calls are TRBV4-1 and TRBJ2-7; TRBD1 is a possible D gene (6 bases). The CDR3 sequence is 14 residues long. CDR1 MGHRA and CDR2 YSYEKL come from the germline V gene. Trimming pared 3 bases from V and 4 bases from J, leaving 13 bases between. The CDR3 protein is CASSQTTGGYEQYF. CDR3 bases: TGCGCCAGCAGCCAGACGACAGGTGGGTACGAGCAGTACTTC.

The V call is TRBV15, the J call TRBJ1-1; TRBD1 might be the D (5 bases). The CDR3 is 15 amino acids. The V end lost 1 base, the J end lost 2 bases, and 11 bases lay between the germline ends. From germline, CDR1 is LNHNV and CDR2 YYDKDF (reference sequence). The CDR3 spells CATSRGAGGNTEAFF. DNA for the CDR3: TGTGCCACCAGCAGAGGCGCTGGGGGAAACACTGAAGCTTTCTTT.

V gene TRBV13 combines with J gene TRBJ2-7; 7 nucleotides match TRBD1. From germline, CDR1 is PRHDT and CDR2 FYEKMQ (reference sequence). The CDR3 is made up of 15 amino acids. The ends lost 4 bases at V and 5 bases at J; junction bases unmatched: 11. Here the CDR3 reads CASSSGAGGRNEQYF. CDR3 DNA sequence: TGTGCCAGCAGCTCAGGGGCAGGGGGAAGAAACGAGCAGTACTTC.

The chain is built from TRBV5-4 and TRBJ1-4; D might be TRBD1 (5 bases). Trimming took off 6 bases at V and 5 bases at J, with 17 bases between the two ends. Germline CDR1 is SGHNT and CDR2 is YYREEE (reference sequence). CDR3 length: 15 residues. CDR3 nucleotide sequence: TGTGCCAGCACCCCCCGGGGGGAGGTCAATGAAAAACTGTTTTTT. Its protein is CASTPRGEVNEKLFF. Filled out from reference TRBV5-4 and TRBJ1-4, the complete variable domain reads ETGVTQSPTHLIKTRGQQVTLRCSSQSGHNTVSWYQQALGQGPQFIFQYYREEENGRGNFPPRFSGLQFPNYSSELNVNALELDDSALYLCASTPRGEVNEKLFFGSGTQLSVL.

Notes on this clone: The identical CDR3 is also encoded by other nucleotide sequences in the sample. The chain employs TRBV25-1 and TRBJ2-3; no definite D call. Germline values: CDR1 MGHDK, CDR2 SYGVNS. This CDR3 region has 16 residues. V was cut by 4 bases and J by 6 bases, with 20 bases left in between. CDR3 amino acids: CASSVGVSWSSDTQYF. The DNA for the CDR3 is TGTGCCAGCAGTGTTGGGGTCAGTTGGAGTAGTGATACGCAGTATTTT.

CDR3 residues: CASSFPSGANEQFF. CDR3 nucleotides: TGTGCCAGCAGTTTCCCTTCCGGGGCCAATGAGCAGTTCTTC. J is TRBJ2-1 and V is TRBV27; D assignment may be TRBD1 or TRBD2 (5 bases each). Trimming pared 3 bases from V and 6 bases from J, leaving 12 bases between. Germline V gene lookup returns CDR1 MNHEY and CDR2 SMNVEV (reference sequence). The CDR3 runs 14 residues.

CDR3 amino acids: CASSLIFAGANTEAFF. The CDR3 DNA follows: TGTGCCAGCAGCTTAATTTTCGCAGGGGCGAACACTGAAGCTTTCTTT. The chain combines TRBV7-9 with TRBJ1-1; D may be TRBD1 (6 bases). Germline V gene data show CDR1 as SEHNR and CDR2 as FQNEAQ (reference sequence). The V end lost 2 bases, the J end lost 1 base, and 14 bases lay between the germline ends. The CDR3 is 16 amino acids.